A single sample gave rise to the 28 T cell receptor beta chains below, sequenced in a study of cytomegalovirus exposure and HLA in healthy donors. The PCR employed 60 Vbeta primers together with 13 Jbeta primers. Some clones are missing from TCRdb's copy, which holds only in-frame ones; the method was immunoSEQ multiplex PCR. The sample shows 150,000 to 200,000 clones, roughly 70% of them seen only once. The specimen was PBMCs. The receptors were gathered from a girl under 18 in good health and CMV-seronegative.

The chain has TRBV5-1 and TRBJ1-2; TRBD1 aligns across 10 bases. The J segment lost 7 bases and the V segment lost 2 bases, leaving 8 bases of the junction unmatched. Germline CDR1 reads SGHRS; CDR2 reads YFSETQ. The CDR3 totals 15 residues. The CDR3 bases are TGCGCCAGCAGCTTTCCCCGGGACAGGGGCTCTGGCTACACCTTC. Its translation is CASSFPRDRGSGYTF.

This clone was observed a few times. Here the CDR3 reads CASSLLDRTGNTIYF. The CDR3 DNA follows: TGTGCCAGCAGCCTTTTGGACAGAACTGGAAACACCATATATTTT. V gene TRBV11-1 combines with J gene TRBJ1-3; the D gene is possibly TRBD1 (6 bases). This CDR3 contains 15 residues. Germline-derived CDR1 and CDR2 are SGHAT and FQDESV (reference sequence). V lost 5 bases, J lost 2 bases, and 13 bases lay in between.

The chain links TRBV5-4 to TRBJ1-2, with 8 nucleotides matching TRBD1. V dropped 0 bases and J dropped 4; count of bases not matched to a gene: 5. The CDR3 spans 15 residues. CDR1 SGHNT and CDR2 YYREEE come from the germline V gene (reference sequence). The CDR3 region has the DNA TGTGCCAGCAGCTTGGGACAGGGGCCTGTCTATGGCTACACCTTC. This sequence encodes CASSLGQGPVYGYTF. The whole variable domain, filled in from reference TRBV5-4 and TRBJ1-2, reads ETGVTQSPTHLIKTRGQQVTLRCSSQSGHNTVSWYQQALGQGPQFIFQYYREEENGRGNFPPRFSGLQFPNYSSELNVNALELDDSALYLCASSLGQGPVYGYTFGSGTRLTVV.

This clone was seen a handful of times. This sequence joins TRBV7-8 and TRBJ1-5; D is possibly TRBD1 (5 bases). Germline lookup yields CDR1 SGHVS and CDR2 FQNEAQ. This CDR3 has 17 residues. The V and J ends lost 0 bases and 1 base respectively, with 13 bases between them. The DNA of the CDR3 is TGTGCCAGCAGCTTAGCAAAGGGAGGGGTGAGCAATCAGCCCCAGCATTTT. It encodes CASSLAKGGVSNQPQHF.

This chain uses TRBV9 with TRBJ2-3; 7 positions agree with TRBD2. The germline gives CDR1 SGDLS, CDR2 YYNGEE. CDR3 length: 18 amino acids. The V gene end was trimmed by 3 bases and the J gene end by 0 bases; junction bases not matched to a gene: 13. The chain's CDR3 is CASSELHGGTASTDTQYF. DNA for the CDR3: TGTGCCAGCAGCGAGCTCCACGGGGGGACCGCTAGCACAGATACGCAGTATTTT.

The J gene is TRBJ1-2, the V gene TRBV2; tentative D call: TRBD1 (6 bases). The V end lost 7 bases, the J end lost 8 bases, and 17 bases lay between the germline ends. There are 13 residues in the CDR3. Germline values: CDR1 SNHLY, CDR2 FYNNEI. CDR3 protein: CASKGGLLNGYTF. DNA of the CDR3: TGTGCCAGCAAGGGGGGGCTCTTAAACGGCTACACCTTC.

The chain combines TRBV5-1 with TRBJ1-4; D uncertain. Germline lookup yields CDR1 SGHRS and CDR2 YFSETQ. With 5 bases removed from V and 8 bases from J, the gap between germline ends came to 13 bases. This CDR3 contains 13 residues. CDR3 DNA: TGCGCCAGCAGGAGTACGTCGGGGGAAAAACTGTTTTTT. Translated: CASRSTSGEKLFF.

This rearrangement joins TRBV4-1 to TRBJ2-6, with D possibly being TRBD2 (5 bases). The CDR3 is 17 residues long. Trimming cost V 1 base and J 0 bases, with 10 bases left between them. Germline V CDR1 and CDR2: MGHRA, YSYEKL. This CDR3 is CASSQVEGPSGANVLTF. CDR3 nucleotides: TGCGCCAGCAGCCAAGTTGAGGGTCCCTCTGGGGCCAACGTCCTGACTTTC.

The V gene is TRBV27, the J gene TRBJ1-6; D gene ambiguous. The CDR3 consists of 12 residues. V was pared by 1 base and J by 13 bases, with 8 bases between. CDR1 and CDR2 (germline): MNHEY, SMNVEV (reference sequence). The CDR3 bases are TGTGCCAGCAGTTTATACGGAGGGCCCCTCCACTTT. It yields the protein CASSLYGGPLHF.

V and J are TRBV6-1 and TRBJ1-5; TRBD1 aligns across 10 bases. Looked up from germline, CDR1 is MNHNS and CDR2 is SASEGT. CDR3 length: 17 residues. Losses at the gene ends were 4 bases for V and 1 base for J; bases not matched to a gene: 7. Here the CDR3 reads CASSADRGVLSNQPQHF. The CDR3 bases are TGTGCCAGCAGTGCGGACAGGGGGGTATTGAGCAATCAGCCCCAGCATTTT.

The CDR3 is CATSTRDRGGSYEQYF. The CDR3 bases are TGTGCCACCAGCACCAGGGACAGGGGGGGGTCCTACGAGCAGTACTTC. The chain is built from TRBV15 and TRBJ2-7; TRBD1 matches at 11 bases. Germline lookup yields CDR1 LNHNV and CDR2 YYDKDF (reference sequence). The junction had 6 bases not matched to a gene; V was cut back by 4 bases and J by 1 base. CDR3 length: 16 residues.

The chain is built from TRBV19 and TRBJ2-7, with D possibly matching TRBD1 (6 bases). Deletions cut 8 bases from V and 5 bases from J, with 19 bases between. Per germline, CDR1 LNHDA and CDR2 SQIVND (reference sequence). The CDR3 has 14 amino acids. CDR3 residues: CASRTTTQGNEQYF. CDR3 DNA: TGTGCCAGTCGAACTACGACACAGGGAAACGAGCAGTACTTC.

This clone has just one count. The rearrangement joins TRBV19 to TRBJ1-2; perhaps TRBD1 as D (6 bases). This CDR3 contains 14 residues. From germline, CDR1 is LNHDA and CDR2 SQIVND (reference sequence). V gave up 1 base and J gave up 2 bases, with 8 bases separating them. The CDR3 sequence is CASSIGTVNYGYTF. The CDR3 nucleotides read TGTGCCAGTAGTATAGGGACAGTCAACTATGGCTACACCTTC.

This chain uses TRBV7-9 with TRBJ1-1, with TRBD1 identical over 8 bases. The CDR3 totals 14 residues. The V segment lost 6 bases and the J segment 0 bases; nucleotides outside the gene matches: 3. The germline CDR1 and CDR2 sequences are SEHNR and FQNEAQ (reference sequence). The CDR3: CASRHRGMNTEAFF. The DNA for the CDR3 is TGTGCCAGCAGACACAGGGGGATGAACACTGAAGCTTTCTTT.

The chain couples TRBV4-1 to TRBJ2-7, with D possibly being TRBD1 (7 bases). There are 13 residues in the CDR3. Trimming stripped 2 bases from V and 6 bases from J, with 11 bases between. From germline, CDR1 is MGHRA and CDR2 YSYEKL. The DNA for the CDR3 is TGCGCCAGCAGCCAAACAGGGGAGGTCGAGCAGTACTTC. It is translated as CASSQTGEVEQYF.

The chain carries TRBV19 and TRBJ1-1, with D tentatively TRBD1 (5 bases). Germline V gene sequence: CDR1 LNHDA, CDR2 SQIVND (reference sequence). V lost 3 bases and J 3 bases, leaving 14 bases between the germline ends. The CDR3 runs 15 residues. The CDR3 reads CASSIAFGGYTEAFF. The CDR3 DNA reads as TGTGCCAGTAGTATCGCGTTCGGGGGGTACACTGAAGCTTTCTTT.

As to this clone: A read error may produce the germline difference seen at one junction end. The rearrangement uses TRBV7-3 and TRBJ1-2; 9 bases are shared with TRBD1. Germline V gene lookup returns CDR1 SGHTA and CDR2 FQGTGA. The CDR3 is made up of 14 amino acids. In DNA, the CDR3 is TGTGCCAGCAGCTCAAATAACCGGGACAGGGCCGGTCACTTC. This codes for CASSSNNRDRAGHF.

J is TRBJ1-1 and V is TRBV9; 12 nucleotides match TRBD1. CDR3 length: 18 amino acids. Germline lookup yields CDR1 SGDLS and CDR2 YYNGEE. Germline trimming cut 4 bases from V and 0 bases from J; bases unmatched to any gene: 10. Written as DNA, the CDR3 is TGTGCCAGCAGCCCCAGTCCCGGGACAGGGGGCCTGAACACTGAAGCTTTCTTT. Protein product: CASSPSPGTGGLNTEAFF.

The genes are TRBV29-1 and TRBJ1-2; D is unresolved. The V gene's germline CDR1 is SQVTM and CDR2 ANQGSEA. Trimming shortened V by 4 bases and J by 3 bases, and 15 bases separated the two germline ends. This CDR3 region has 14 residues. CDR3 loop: CSVVLGGWYYGYTF. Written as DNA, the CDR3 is TGCAGCGTTGTGCTTGGAGGGTGGTACTATGGCTACACCTTC.

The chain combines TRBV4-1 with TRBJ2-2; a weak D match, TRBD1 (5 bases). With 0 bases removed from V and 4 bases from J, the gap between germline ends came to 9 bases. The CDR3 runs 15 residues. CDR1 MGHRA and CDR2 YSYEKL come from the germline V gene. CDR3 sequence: CASSQDPTATGELFF. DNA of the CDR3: TGCGCCAGCAGCCAAGATCCGACAGCCACCGGGGAGCTGTTTTTT.

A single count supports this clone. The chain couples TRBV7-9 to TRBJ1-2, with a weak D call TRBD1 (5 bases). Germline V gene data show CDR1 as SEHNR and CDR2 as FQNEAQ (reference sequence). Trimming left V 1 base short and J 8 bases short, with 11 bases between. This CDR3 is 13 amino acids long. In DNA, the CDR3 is TGTGCCAGCAGCTTAGATCCAGGGAACGGCTACACCTTC. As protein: CASSLDPGNGYTF.

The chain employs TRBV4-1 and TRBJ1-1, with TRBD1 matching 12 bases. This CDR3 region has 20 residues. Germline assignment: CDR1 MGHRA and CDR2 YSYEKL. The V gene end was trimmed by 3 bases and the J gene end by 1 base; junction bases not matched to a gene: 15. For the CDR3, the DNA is TGCGCCAGCAGCCAGCTCTCTGTCCCCGGGACAGGGGGCAGGAACACTGAAGCTTTCTTT. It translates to CASSQLSVPGTGGRNTEAFF.

CDR3 bases: TGTGCCAGTAGTCGACACATGAACACTGAAGCTTTCTTT. Encoded protein: CASSRHMNTEAFF. The rearrangement uses TRBV19 and TRBJ1-1; no definite D call. The CDR3 consists of 13 residues. Trimming removed 5 bases from V and 0 bases from J, with 7 bases in between. The germline V gene encodes CDR1 LNHDA and CDR2 SQIVND (reference sequence). Supplemented by reference TRBV19 and TRBJ1-1, the full variable domain reads DGGITQSPKYLFRKEGQNVTLSCEQNLNHDAMYWYRQDPGQGLRLIYYSQIVNDFQKGDIAEGYSVSREKKESFPLTVTSAQKNPTAFYLCASSRHMNTEAFFGQGTRLTVV.

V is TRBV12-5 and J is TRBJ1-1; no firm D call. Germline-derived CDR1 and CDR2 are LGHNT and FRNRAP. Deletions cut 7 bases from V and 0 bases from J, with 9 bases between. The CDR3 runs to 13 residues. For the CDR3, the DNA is TGTGCTAGTGCCTTAGAGTTGAACACTGAAGCTTTCTTT. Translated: CASALELNTEAFF.

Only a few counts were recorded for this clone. Here the CDR3 reads CASSAQGGQGRTEAFF. The CDR3 DNA is TGTGCCAGCAGCGCCCAAGGGGGACAGGGGAGGACTGAAGCTTTCTTT. The genes are TRBV9 and TRBJ1-1; 10 nucleotides line up with TRBD1. The length of the CDR3 is 16 residues. V dropped 3 bases and J dropped 5; count of bases not matched to a gene: 10. Germline V gene sequence: CDR1 SGDLS, CDR2 YYNGEE.

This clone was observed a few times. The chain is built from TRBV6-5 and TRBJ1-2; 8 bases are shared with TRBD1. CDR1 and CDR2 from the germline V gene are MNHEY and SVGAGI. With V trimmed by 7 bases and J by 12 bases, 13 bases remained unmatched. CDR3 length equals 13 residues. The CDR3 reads CASTPDRGGGNTF. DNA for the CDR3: TGTGCCAGCACCCCCGACAGGGGAGGAGGTAACACCTTC.

CDR3 DNA sequence: TGTGCCAGTAGGCGGGAGGAACCTGGAAACACCATATATTTT. It yields the protein CASRREEPGNTIYF. The rearrangement uses TRBV19 and TRBJ1-3; D call uncertain. V was shortened by 6 bases and J by 2 bases, with 11 bases between the two germline ends. The CDR3 runs 14 residues. Germline CDR1 LNHDA, CDR2 SQIVND (reference sequence).

The CDR3 spells CASSPDRGYSPLHF. The CDR3 nucleotides are TGTGCCAGCAGTCCGGACAGGGGGTATTCACCCCTCCACTTT. The chain links TRBV2 to TRBJ1-6; 10 nucleotides agree with TRBD1. With V trimmed by 5 bases and J by 8 bases, 3 bases remained unmatched. Germline loops: CDR1 SNHLY, CDR2 FYNNEI. This CDR3 is built from 14 residues.